A single T cell receptor beta chain is shown here with its context. This clone was seen only a few times. Its recognized antigen is unknown. Base qualities are missing; no much larger clone stands one base away. The patients had resection in Japan or China between 2014 and 2017. The histologic diagnosis of each case was independently confirmed on H&E slides by two lung cancer pathologists. For nucleic acid extraction, premalignant or tumor cells were enriched by macro-dissection following pathologic assessment. The AllPrep DNA/RNA FFPE Kit was used to isolate DNA from FFPE tissue. The immunoSEQ hsTCRbeta Kit was used to sequence TCR beta CDR3 regions from DNA. Per the source publication's procedure: TCR sequencing data were analysed with the ImmunoSEQ Analyzer. T cell clonality was defined as 1 minus Pielou's evenness, as computed on productive rearrangements. To measure T cell diversity, the inverse Simpson index was applied to productive templates. T cell density was defined as TCR beta template counts normalized to usable DNA, with usable DNA estimated by amplifying and sequencing housekeeping genes. Two-sided Kruskal-Wallis tests were used to compare TCR metrics between histologic stages. The table was pulled from immuneACCESS by TCRdb, which kept in-frame rearrangements only. Such tables lose some clones; where checked, under half of the loss comes from unresolved V genes, and the rest has no known cause. V, J and clone size were drawn from that table, and D and trimming were deduced from the DNA. The sample table lists 25,000 to 30,000 clones, approximately 69% of them with a count of one. The ten largest clonotypes hold 5.5% to 6% of the sample.

The germline V gene (reference sequence) supplies CDR1 WNHNN and CDR2 SYGVQD. Inclusive of the bounding cysteine and phenylalanine, the CDR3 is 15 residues long. Just CDR3 DNA is preserved here, 45 bases in frame from base 1. V drops 5 bases and J drops 4 bases, leaving 16 bases in between. These data originate in a study of immune evolution from preneoplasia to lung adenocarcinoma listed by TCRdb under 2021. A note on the overall study: HLA loss of heterozygosity was seen in roughly 7%, 15% and 33% of AIS, MIA and ADC lesions, and in no AAH lesions. The study reported that roughly 110 samples were used for TCR sequencing. The study used immune gene expression, TCR sequencing and multiplex immunofluorescence to profile the immune contexture of lung adenocarcinoma precursors and invasive adenocarcinoma. Whole exome sequencing and methylation data from the same cohort of nodules were integrated with the immune data. Resected precursor lesions (AAH, AIS, MIA) and invasive adenocarcinomas were each compared against paired morphologically normal lung tissue. TCR sequencing data came from approximately 56 patients. Class I HLA alleles were inferred from exome data with POLYSOLVER, and allele-specific HLA loss was detected with LOHHLA. Sample size was based on specimen availability rather than a prior power calculation. The overall cohort was made up of about 53 patients with pulmonary nodules who had surgical resection.

Study-wide findings and limitations: The findings rested on association rather than direct causation, and larger cohorts with long-term follow-up and longitudinal biopsies were considered necessary. Clonality was highest in normal lung, while later-stage lesions appeared to show lower clonality but higher T cell density and diversity. All patients were from Japan and China, so applicability to Western populations was uncertain. Normal lung had the highest top T cell clone frequencies, and these frequencies appeared to fall progressively from AAH through AIS, MIA and invasive adenocarcinoma. Compared with EGFR-mutant or double wild-type lesions, KRAS-mutant nodules had the highest T cell clonality.

The specimen was FFPE invasive lung adenocarcinoma tissue. The label giving this sample's cell subset or site can be read as: frankly invasive lung adenocarcinoma (ADC). The receptor was isolated from a person aged 55-75 years with invasive lung adenocarcinoma. Some clones in this sample may be carry-over from other donors' samples. The chain employs TRBV10-1 and TRBJ2-3, with the D gene not confidently named. The nucleotide sequence reads TGCGCCAGCAGTCCAACACCGACTCTCCCAGATACGCAGTATTTT. Its translation is CASSPTPTLPDTQYF.